These T cell receptor beta chains were read from a single sample in a study of T cells in localized non-small cell lung cancer. TCRdb's table, derived via immunoSEQ multiplex PCR, lists solely in-frame clones and lacks some. Among roughly 24,000 clones listed, about 91% were seen once. The specimen was peripheral blood, collected before any cancer treatment. Receptors originate from a female donor over 55 with stage II squamous cell lung carcinoma. Each CDR3 is given with its conserved first and last residue. Fields, in order: CDR3 protein, CDR3 DNA, J gene, V gene, clone size, D gene. The D gene is left open where the match is weak. A clone size is listed for some rows: how often the clone was seen (once, few, many), or a class if it is expanded.

cdr3_aa: CASSAGTQDYEQYF
cdr3_nt: TGTGCCAGCAGTGCCGGGACCCAAGACTACGAGCAGTACTTC
j_call: TRBJ2-7
v_call: TRBV6-1
clone_size: .
d_call: .

cdr3_aa: CASSFGDTAPYEQYF
cdr3_nt: TGTGCCAGCAGTTTCGGGGACACGGCCCCCTACGAGCAGTACTTC
j_call: TRBJ2-7
v_call: TRBV28
clone_size: .
d_call: .

cdr3_aa: CASGRAGNTGELFF
cdr3_nt: TGTGCCAGCGGACGGGCAGGGAACACCGGGGAGCTGTTTTTT
j_call: TRBJ2-2
v_call: TRBV2
clone_size: .
d_call: .

cdr3_aa: CASRQLGVLGGYTF
cdr3_nt: TGTGCCAGCAGGCAATTGGGGGTATTAGGTGGCTACACCTTC
j_call: TRBJ1-2
v_call: TRBV25-1
clone_size: .
d_call: .

cdr3_aa: CASSPPTGEVTQHF
cdr3_nt: TGTGCCAGCAGCCCACCAACGGGTGAGGTGACCCAGCATTTT
j_call: TRBJ1-5
v_call: TRBV7-3
clone_size: .
d_call: .

cdr3_aa: CASGSQQYNEQFF
cdr3_nt: TGTGCCAGCGGGAGCCAACAGTACAATGAGCAGTTCTTC
j_call: TRBJ2-1
v_call: TRBV5-4
clone_size: .
d_call: .

cdr3_aa: CASSLNRGPPNTGELFF
cdr3_nt: TGTGCCAGCAGCTTGAACAGGGGGCCGCCGAACACCGGGGAGCTGTTTTTT
j_call: TRBJ2-2
v_call: TRBV13
clone_size: .
d_call: TRBD1

cdr3_aa: CASSLGPGAITEAFF
cdr3_nt: TGCGCCAGCAGCTTGGGGCCGGGGGCAATCACTGAAGCTTTCTTT
j_call: TRBJ1-1
v_call: TRBV5-1
clone_size: .
d_call: .

cdr3_aa: CASSLGQWVSYNEQFF
cdr3_nt: TGTGCCAGCAGCTTGGGACAGTGGGTCTCCTACAATGAGCAGTTCTTC
j_call: TRBJ2-1
v_call: TRBV5-5
clone_size: few
d_call: .

cdr3_aa: CASSLRASGGVETQYF
cdr3_nt: TGTGCCAGCAGCTTACGGGCATCGGGGGGGGTAGAGACCCAGTACTTC
j_call: TRBJ2-5
v_call: TRBV11-3
clone_size: once
d_call: TRBD2

cdr3_aa: CASSPGPGELFF
cdr3_nt: TGTGCCAGTAGTCCCGGACCCGGGGAGCTGTTTTTT
j_call: TRBJ2-2
v_call: TRBV19
clone_size: .
d_call: .

cdr3_aa: CASSTWDRGENIQYF
cdr3_nt: TGTGCCAGCAGCACTTGGGACAGGGGGGAAAACATTCAGTACTTC
j_call: TRBJ2-4
v_call: TRBV7-8
clone_size: .
d_call: TRBD1

cdr3_aa: CASSLLTGRGSGNTIYF
cdr3_nt: TGTGCCAGCAGCCTCCTTACAGGGAGGGGATCTGGAAACACCATATATTTT
j_call: TRBJ1-3
v_call: TRBV7-9
clone_size: .
d_call: .

cdr3_aa: CAISDRTVNQPQHF
cdr3_nt: TGTGCCATCAGTGACCGGACGGTTAATCAGCCCCAGCATTTT
j_call: TRBJ1-5
v_call: TRBV10-3
clone_size: .
d_call: .

cdr3_aa: CASSHSGTLTDTQYF
cdr3_nt: TGTGCCAGCAGCCATTCCGGGACCCTCACAGATACGCAGTATTTT
j_call: TRBJ2-3
v_call: TRBV11-2
clone_size: once
d_call: .

cdr3_aa: CASGFRDRVNTEAFF
cdr3_nt: TGTGCTAGTGGTTTTCGGGACAGGGTGAACACTGAAGCTTTCTTT
j_call: TRBJ1-1
v_call: TRBV12-5
clone_size: .
d_call: TRBD1

cdr3_aa: CASSPIVGSFYNEQFF
cdr3_nt: TGTGCCAGCAGCCCAATAGTAGGTAGCTTCTACAATGAGCAGTTCTTC
j_call: TRBJ2-1
v_call: TRBV11-2
clone_size: .
d_call: .

cdr3_aa: CASSPVEHPEANYGYTF
cdr3_nt: TGTGCCAGCTCACCAGTGGAGCACCCTGAGGCCAACTATGGCTACACCTTC
j_call: TRBJ1-2
v_call: TRBV18
clone_size: .
d_call: .

cdr3_aa: CASSSTQGTRYTF
cdr3_nt: TGTGCCAGCAGCTCTACTCAGGGCACCCGCTACACCTTC
j_call: TRBJ1-2
v_call: TRBV6-5
clone_size: .
d_call: .

cdr3_aa: CASGVGSRDTDTQYF
cdr3_nt: TGTGCTAGTGGGGTGGGGTCTAGAGACACAGATACGCAGTATTTT
j_call: TRBJ2-3
v_call: TRBV12-5
clone_size: once
d_call: .

cdr3_aa: CSVEDRRGRNEQFF
cdr3_nt: TGCAGCGTTGAAGATAGAAGGGGGCGTAATGAGCAGTTCTTC
j_call: TRBJ2-1
v_call: TRBV29-1
clone_size: .
d_call: TRBD1

cdr3_aa: CASSGREVILDEQYF
cdr3_nt: TGTGCCAGCAGTGGGCGGGAGGTAATATTGGACGAGCAGTACTTC
j_call: TRBJ2-7
v_call: TRBV6-1
clone_size: .
d_call: TRBD2

cdr3_aa: CASSQSGDLFGGRETQYF
cdr3_nt: TGCGCCAGCAGCCAATCTGGGGACCTTTTCGGGGGGCGAGAGACCCAGTACTTC
j_call: TRBJ2-5
v_call: TRBV4-1
clone_size: once
d_call: .

cdr3_aa: CAWSPQGHEQYF
cdr3_nt: TGTGCCTGGAGCCCGCAGGGCCACGAGCAGTACTTC
j_call: TRBJ2-7
v_call: TRBV30
clone_size: .
d_call: .

cdr3_aa: CASSLATGNYGYTF
cdr3_nt: TGTGCCAGCAGCTTAGCTACGGGAAACTATGGCTACACCTTC
j_call: TRBJ1-2
v_call: TRBV7-2
clone_size: .
d_call: .

cdr3_aa: CASSLAGGRYNEQFF
cdr3_nt: TGTGCCAGCAGCTTAGCGGGGGGCCGATACAATGAGCAGTTCTTC
j_call: TRBJ2-1
v_call: TRBV7-6
clone_size: .
d_call: .

cdr3_aa: CASSLFWGTSYEQYF
cdr3_nt: TGTGCCAGCAGCTTGTTCTGGGGGACCTCCTACGAGCAGTACTTC
j_call: TRBJ2-7
v_call: TRBV5-4
clone_size: .
d_call: .

cdr3_aa: CASSQGGGRETQYF
cdr3_nt: TGTGCCAGCAGCCAAGGGGGGGGGCGAGAGACCCAGTACTTC
j_call: TRBJ2-5
v_call: TRBV4-2
clone_size: .
d_call: .

cdr3_aa: CASSLQGGGTDTQYF
cdr3_nt: TGTGCCAGCAGCTTGCAGGGTGGGGGGACAGATACGCAGTATTTT
j_call: TRBJ2-3
v_call: TRBV7-3
clone_size: .
d_call: .

cdr3_aa: CASSLGAGGTGTDTQYF
cdr3_nt: TGTGCCAGCAGCTTAGGGGCTGGCGGGACGGGAACAGATACGCAGTATTTT
j_call: TRBJ2-3
v_call: TRBV11-2
clone_size: few
d_call: .

cdr3_aa: CASSPLREETNEKLFF
cdr3_nt: TGTGCCAGCAGCCCTTTAAGGGAGGAAACTAATGAAAAACTGTTTTTT
j_call: TRBJ1-4
v_call: TRBV11-2
clone_size: few
d_call: .

cdr3_aa: CASSSTGVSYEQYF
cdr3_nt: TGTGCCAGCAGCTCTACAGGGGTCTCCTACGAGCAGTACTTC
j_call: TRBJ2-7
v_call: TRBV7-3
clone_size: .
d_call: TRBD1

cdr3_aa: CASRGYDRGSDNEQFF
cdr3_nt: TGTGCCAGCAGGGGGTACGACAGGGGGTCCGACAATGAGCAGTTCTTC
j_call: TRBJ2-1
v_call: TRBV2
clone_size: .
d_call: TRBD1

cdr3_aa: CASSWGGQVYGYTF
cdr3_nt: TGTGCCAGCAGTTGGGGGGGACAGGTCTATGGCTACACCTTC
j_call: TRBJ1-2
v_call: TRBV6-5
clone_size: .
d_call: TRBD1

cdr3_aa: CASSSGQAHSGANVLTF
cdr3_nt: TGTGCCAGCAGCTCGGGACAGGCCCACTCTGGGGCCAACGTCCTGACTTTC
j_call: TRBJ2-6
v_call: TRBV7-3
clone_size: .
d_call: TRBD1

cdr3_aa: CASSHDRNQPQHF
cdr3_nt: TGTGCCAGCAGCCATGACAGAAATCAGCCCCAGCATTTT
j_call: TRBJ1-5
v_call: TRBV7-6
clone_size: .
d_call: .

cdr3_aa: CASSHSGGRYNEQFF
cdr3_nt: TGTGCCAGCTCACATAGCGGGGGGCGCTACAATGAGCAGTTCTTC
j_call: TRBJ2-1
v_call: TRBV18
clone_size: .
d_call: TRBD2

cdr3_aa: CASGTGNTGELFF
cdr3_nt: TGTGCCAGCGGGACAGGGAACACCGGGGAGCTGTTTTTT
j_call: TRBJ2-2
v_call: TRBV9
clone_size: once
d_call: TRBD1

cdr3_aa: CASSWALQETQYF
cdr3_nt: TGTGCCAGCAGCTGGGCCCTCCAAGAGACCCAGTACTTC
j_call: TRBJ2-5
v_call: TRBV5-4
clone_size: .
d_call: .

cdr3_aa: CASSERIDTGYTF
cdr3_nt: TGCGCCAGCAGTGAACGCATTGACACCGGCTACACCTTC
j_call: TRBJ1-2
v_call: TRBV10-1
clone_size: .
d_call: .

cdr3_aa: CASSGGSYEQYF
cdr3_nt: TGCGCCAGCAGCGGGGGCTCCTACGAGCAGTACTTC
j_call: TRBJ2-7
v_call: TRBV5-1
clone_size: .
d_call: .

cdr3_aa: CASSEGGSATYEQYF
cdr3_nt: TGTGCCAGCAGTGAAGGCGGTAGCGCTACCTACGAGCAGTACTTC
j_call: TRBJ2-7
v_call: TRBV2
clone_size: few
d_call: .

cdr3_aa: CASSLGSQETQYF
cdr3_nt: TGTGCCAGCAGCTTGGGGAGCCAAGAGACCCAGTACTTC
j_call: TRBJ2-5
v_call: TRBV11-3
clone_size: .
d_call: .

cdr3_aa: CASTLGGVDPYEQYF
cdr3_nt: TGTGCCAGCACCCTTGGCGGGGTAGATCCCTACGAGCAGTACTTC
j_call: TRBJ2-7
v_call: TRBV28
clone_size: .
d_call: .

cdr3_aa: CASSLETSGPYEQYF
cdr3_nt: TGTGCCAGCAGCTTAGAAACTAGCGGGCCCTACGAGCAGTACTTC
j_call: TRBJ2-7
v_call: TRBV7-6
clone_size: .
d_call: TRBD2

cdr3_aa: CASSAPSGSLYNEQFF
cdr3_nt: TGTGCCAGCAGCGCCCCTAGCGGGAGTCTCTACAATGAGCAGTTCTTC
j_call: TRBJ2-1
v_call: TRBV9
clone_size: .
d_call: TRBD2

cdr3_aa: CAAGGGPNQPQHF
cdr3_nt: TGTGCCGCCGGAGGGGGCCCTAATCAGCCCCAGCATTTT
j_call: TRBJ1-5
v_call: TRBV5-4
clone_size: .
d_call: TRBD1

cdr3_aa: CASSVRVDTQYF
cdr3_nt: TGTGCCAGCAGTGTCAGGGTGGATACGCAGTATTTT
j_call: TRBJ2-3
v_call: TRBV2
clone_size: .
d_call: .

cdr3_aa: CAWSSPLARTDTQYF
cdr3_nt: TGTGCCTGGAGTTCTCCCCTCGCGCGCACAGATACGCAGTATTTT
j_call: TRBJ2-3
v_call: TRBV30
clone_size: .
d_call: .

cdr3_aa: CASSIDRAGNTIYF
cdr3_nt: TGTGCCAGCAGCATCGACAGGGCTGGAAACACCATATATTTT
j_call: TRBJ1-3
v_call: TRBV7-2
clone_size: .
d_call: TRBD1

cdr3_aa: CASSQYGGTPYEQYF
cdr3_nt: TGCGCCAGCAGCCAGTATGGGGGGACTCCCTACGAGCAGTACTTC
j_call: TRBJ2-7
v_call: TRBV4-3
clone_size: .
d_call: .

cdr3_aa: CSAHRDTEAFF
cdr3_nt: TGCAGTGCGCATCGGGACACTGAAGCTTTCTTT
j_call: TRBJ1-1
v_call: TRBV20-1
clone_size: .
d_call: .

cdr3_aa: CASGLALSGYNEQFF
cdr3_nt: TGTGCTAGTGGTTTGGCACTCTCGGGCTACAATGAGCAGTTCTTC
j_call: TRBJ2-1
v_call: TRBV12-5
clone_size: .
d_call: .